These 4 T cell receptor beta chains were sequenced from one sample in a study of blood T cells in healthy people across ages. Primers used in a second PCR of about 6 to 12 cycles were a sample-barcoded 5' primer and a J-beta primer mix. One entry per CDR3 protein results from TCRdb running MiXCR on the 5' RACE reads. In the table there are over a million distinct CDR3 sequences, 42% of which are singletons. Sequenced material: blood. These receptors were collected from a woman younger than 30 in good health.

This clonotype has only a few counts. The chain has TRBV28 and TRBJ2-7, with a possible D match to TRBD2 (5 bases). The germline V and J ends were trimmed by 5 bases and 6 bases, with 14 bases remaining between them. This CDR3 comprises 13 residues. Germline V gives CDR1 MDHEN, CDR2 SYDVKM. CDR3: CASSPRDGVEQYF. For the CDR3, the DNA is TGTGCCAGCAGTCCCAGAGACGGGGTCGAGCAGTACTTC.

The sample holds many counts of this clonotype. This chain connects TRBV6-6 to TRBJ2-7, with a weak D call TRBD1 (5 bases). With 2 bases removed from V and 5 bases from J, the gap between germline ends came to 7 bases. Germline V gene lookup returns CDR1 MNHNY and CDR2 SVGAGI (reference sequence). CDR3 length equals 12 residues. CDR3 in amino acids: CASSYGANEQYF. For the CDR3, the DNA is TGTGCCAGCAGTTACGGGGCTAACGAGCAGTACTTC.

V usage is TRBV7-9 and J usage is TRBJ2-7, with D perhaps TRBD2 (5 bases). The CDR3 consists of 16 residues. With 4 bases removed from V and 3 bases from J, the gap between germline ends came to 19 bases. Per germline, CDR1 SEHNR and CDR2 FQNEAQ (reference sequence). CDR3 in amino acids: CASSSTMRADLYEQYF. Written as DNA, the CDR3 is TGTGCCAGCAGCTCCACCATGAGGGCCGACCTCTACGAGCAGTACTTC. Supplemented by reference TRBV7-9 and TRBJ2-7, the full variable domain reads DTGVSQNPRHKITKRGQNVTFRCDPISEHNRLYWYRQTLGQGPEFLTYFQNEAQLEKSRLLSDRFSAERPKGSFSTLEIQRTEQGDSAMYLCASSSTMRADLYEQYFGPGTRLTVT.

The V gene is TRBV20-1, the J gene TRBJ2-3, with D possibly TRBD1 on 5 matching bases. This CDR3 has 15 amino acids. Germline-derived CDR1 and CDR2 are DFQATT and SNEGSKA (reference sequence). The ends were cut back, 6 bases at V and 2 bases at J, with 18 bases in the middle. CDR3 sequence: CSAHGQGPFTDTQYF. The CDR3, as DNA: TGCAGTGCCCATGGTCAGGGTCCGTTCACAGATACGCAGTATTTT.